Included here is one T cell receptor beta chain sequence, with context. The antigen it binds to is not known. The sample holds no much larger clone one base away, and base qualities are not on file. The entry originates in a study of CD8 T cells in ankylosing spondylitis (dated by TCRdb to 2017 to 2019). Turning to the overall study: T cell receptor beta repertoires were profiled in healthy donors and ankylosing spondylitis patients so that disease-linked TCR variants could be found. Peripheral blood was sampled, and synovial fluid was additionally collected from ankylosing spondylitis patients. The full study cohort was made up of roughly 25 ankylosing spondylitis patients and about a hundred healthy donors. General study outcomes and caveats: Some of the motif variants had been reported before in the synovial fluid and blood of reactive arthritis patients, a finding that suggests common disease-initiation mechanisms. The disease-linked clones showed a CD8+ phenotype and occurred at relatively low frequencies in peripheral blood. The disease-linked clones were reported to be significantly enriched in matched synovial fluid samples from ankylosing spondylitis patients. A TCR beta motif made up of several highly homologous amino acid variants appeared to be characteristic of blood from ankylosing spondylitis patients.

CDR1 SGHNT and CDR2 YYREEE were looked up in the germline V gene (reference sequence). Spanning cysteine to phenylalanine, the CDR3 consists of 14 amino acids. Only the CDR3 region is kept as DNA, spanning 42 bases read in frame from base 1. The junction shows trimming of 1 base on V and 6 bases on J, plus 12 bases between the germline ends. Sequencing was performed on an Illumina HiSeq 2500. Quantitative 5'-RACE with molecular barcodes was used to prepare TCR beta libraries. The study's processing was this. Disease-linked TCR variants were identified with a new computational method built on a probabilistic model of VDJ rearrangement. TCRdb redid the processing of the public reads, applying fastp at Q25 and MiXCR, and retained in-frame beta chains. Identical CDR3 proteins give one entry, which carries the most common genes and DNA. It is TCRdb's table, rather than the study itself, that gives the V and J calls and clone size. The sample yields 240,000 or so distinct CDR3 sequences; approximately 9% were counted once. The top ten clones comprise approximately 6.3% of the sample.

Material for sequencing was blood, either unsorted or a sorted T cell fraction (not recorded which). The rearranged segments are TRBV5-4 and TRBJ2-3; the D segment could be TRBD2, given 6 matching bases. The TCR comes from a male donor with ankylosing spondylitis or in good health (not recorded which). The DNA sequence reads TGTGCCAGCAGCTTGCGGAGGGAAGACGATACGCAGTATTTT. Translated, it gives CASSLRREDDTQYF.